A single sample is the source of the 4 T cell receptor beta chains below, sequenced in a study of control samples from healthy donors and cancer patients (dated by TCRdb to 2020 to 2021). Libraries were constructed by the immunoSEQ multiplex PCR assay. TCRdb mirrors the immuneACCESS table, restricted to in-frame sequences. Some clones are absent from its copies; in checked studies, under half trace to an unresolved V gene, and the reason for the others is unknown. This sample comprises some 74,000 clones, approximately 91% of them detected only once. The ten largest clones capture more than 5% of the sample. The material sequenced was blood. The receptors stem from a woman aged 50 to 60 in good health.

The chain has TRBV19 and TRBJ1-5, with TRBD1 matching 9 bases. V was clipped by 7 bases and J by 5 bases; unmatched bases: 9. CDR3 length: 15 amino acids. Germline CDR1 and CDR2: LNHDA and SQIVND (reference sequence). The CDR3 DNA reads TGTGCCAGTATCACAGGGGGCGCCGGACATCAGCCCCAGCATTTT. It codes for CASITGGAGHQPQHF.

The rearrangement joins TRBV5-1 to TRBJ2-3; D remains unclear. The germline V gene has CDR1 SGHRS and CDR2 YFSETQ. V dropped 4 bases and J dropped 4 bases, with 7 bases sitting between them. The CDR3 is 12 amino acids. CDR3 sequence (DNA): TGCGCCAGCAGCCTGACCGCAGATACGCAGTATTTT. Translating it yields CASSLTADTQYF.

CDR3: CASTRQLNTEAFF. The CDR3 DNA reads as TGTGCCAGCACTAGACAGTTGAACACTGAAGCTTTCTTT. The V and J genes are TRBV12-3 or TRBV12-4 and TRBJ1-1; the D gene is possibly TRBD1 (5 bases). V was trimmed by 7 bases and J by 0 bases, leaving 9 bases between them. The CDR3 is 13 residues long.

About this clone itself: A much bigger clone sits one base away, suggesting this may be a read error. V gene TRBV7-8 combines with J gene TRBJ2-7; D uncertain. Germline values: CDR1 SGHVS, CDR2 FQNEAQ. V was trimmed by 2 bases and J by 2 bases, leaving 4 bases between them. This CDR3 has 12 residues. The CDR3 DNA sequence: TGTGCCAGCAGCTTATACCCCTACGAGCAGTACTTC. Its translation is CASSLYPYEQYF.